These 25 T cell receptor beta chains were sequenced from one sample in a study of shared clonotypes between healthy human individuals. Clones were sequenced by immunoSEQ multiplex PCR, and TCRdb holds only the in-frame ones, with some missing. In the table there are a few million clones, approximately 94% of which are singletons. Material: naive CD4+ T cells sorted from blood. Subset in this sample: CD45RA+ positively selected. Every receptor here comes from a man between 18 and 29 years old in good health.

The V and J genes are TRBV7-8 and TRBJ1-5; no definite D call. This CDR3 contains 18 residues. With 2 bases removed from V and 0 bases from J, the gap between germline ends came to 17 bases. Germline CDR1 and CDR2: SGHVS and FQNEAQ. CDR3 DNA: TGTGCCAGCAGCTTACTTTCGGCGGCAGCATTTAGCAATCAGCCCCAGCATTTT. Protein product: CASSLLSAAAFSNQPQHF.

The V call is TRBV28, the J call TRBJ2-2; 9 nucleotides match TRBD2. V shed 2 bases and J 10 bases; nucleotides not matched to a gene: 8. CDR1 and CDR2 (germline): MDHEN, SYDVKM. This CDR3 is built from 15 residues. CDR3 in DNA: TGTGCCAGCAGTTTAGCGGGCGGGGGGGTGTCGGAGCTGTTTTTT. Amino acid sequence: CASSLAGGGVSELFF.

The rearrangement links TRBV7-3 to TRBJ1-1; TRBD1 matches at 9 bases. Germline trimming cut 5 bases from V and 2 bases from J; bases unmatched to any gene: 3. This CDR3 spans 14 amino acids. Germline assignment: CDR1 SGHTA and CDR2 FQGTGA. The DNA for the CDR3 is TGTGCCAGCAGCGGGACAGGGTTTAACACTGAAGCTTTCTTT. It translates to CASSGTGFNTEAFF.

The chain's CDR3 is CASSPNGGGTSEKLFF. For the CDR3, the DNA is TGTGCCAGCTCACCAAATGGCGGGGGAACGAGTGAAAAACTGTTTTTT. The chain is built from TRBV18 and TRBJ1-4, with a tentative D call TRBD1 (5 bases). The CDR3 covers 16 residues. V was clipped by 2 bases and J by 7 bases, with 17 bases between them. Germline lookup yields CDR1 KGHSH and CDR2 LQKENI.

The chain couples TRBV5-1 to TRBJ1-5, with D tentatively TRBD1 (6 bases). V lost 4 bases and J lost 3, with 17 bases in between. Germline values: CDR1 SGHRS, CDR2 YFSETQ. The CDR3 consists of 16 residues. CDR3 loop: CASSPGTLPSNQPQHF. CDR3 DNA sequence: TGCGCCAGCAGCCCGGGGACACTGCCTTCCAATCAGCCCCAGCATTTT. Variable domain in full (rest from reference TRBV5-1 and TRBJ1-5): KAGVTQTPRYLIKTRGQQVTLSCSPISGHRSVSWYQQTPGQGLQFLFEYFSETQRNKGNFPGRFSGRQFSNSRSEMNVSTLELGDSALYLCASSPGTLPSNQPQHFGDGTRLSIL.

The chain links TRBV19 to TRBJ1-1; D not certain. Germline CDR1 LNHDA, CDR2 SQIVND (reference sequence). This CDR3 is 14 amino acids long. V dropped 5 bases and J dropped 1 base, with 11 bases sitting between them. The CDR3 DNA reads TGTGCCAGTAGTGTAGGATCAACGAACACTGAAGCTTTCTTT. Residues: CASSVGSTNTEAFF.

The chain has TRBV7-2 and TRBJ1-1; TRBD1 aligns across 7 bases. The CDR3 length is 16 residues. Germline V CDR1 and CDR2: SGHTA, FQGNSA. The junction had 10 bases not matched to a gene; V was cut back by 5 bases and J by 1 base. Here the CDR3 DNA reads TGTGCCAGCAGCCCGGCCGGGACAGTTAGGAACACTGAAGCTTTCTTT. Its protein product is CASSPAGTVRNTEAFF.

The chain has TRBV6-5 and TRBJ2-1, with a tentative D call TRBD2 (6 bases). The CDR3 runs 12 residues. Germline V gives CDR1 MNHEY, CDR2 SVGAGI. The V end was cut by 8 bases, the J end by 7 bases, with 12 bases between. CDR3 amino acids: CASGRRENEQFF. The CDR3 DNA reads as TGTGCCAGCGGGAGGAGGGAGAATGAGCAGTTCTTC.

The rearrangement links TRBV4-1 to TRBJ2-7; 7 bases fit TRBD1. V trimming: 3 bases; J trimming: 7 bases; junction bases outside the gene matches: 12. This CDR3 spans 15 amino acids. Germline V gene lookup returns CDR1 MGHRA and CDR2 YSYEKL. The CDR3 region has the DNA TGCGCCAGCAGCCAGACAAATACAGGGGCCGGAGAGCAGTACTTC. Protein: CASSQTNTGAGEQYF.

The V and J genes are TRBV4-1 and TRBJ2-1; 7 bases are a match to TRBD2. Germline V lookup: CDR1 MGHRA, CDR2 YSYEKL. There are 16 residues in the CDR3. The CDR3 bases are TGCGCTAGCCGATATCTGGGCGGGAGCTCCTACAATGAGCAGTTCTTC. It specifies CASRYLGGSSYNEQFF.

The rearrangement uses TRBV7-6 and TRBJ2-3; D is undetermined. The germline gives CDR1 SGHVS, CDR2 FNYEAQ. V shed 4 bases and J shed 0 bases, with 17 bases lying between them. This CDR3 contains 17 residues. DNA of the CDR3: TGTGCCAGCAGCTCAGAGTCTAGTGTTTCTAGCACAGATACGCAGTATTTT. Its translation is CASSSESSVSSTDTQYF.

This clone was seen once. V is TRBV27 and J is TRBJ2-4; no reliable D call. The CDR3 runs to 15 residues. Per germline, CDR1 MNHEY and CDR2 SMNVEV (reference sequence). Trimming took off 4 bases at V and 0 bases at J, with 10 bases between the two ends. CDR3 bases: TGTGCCAGCAGTTCCACAACTCTAGCCAAAAACATTCAGTACTTC. Its translation: CASSSTTLAKNIQYF.

Points on this clone: This sample includes further DNA sequences coding for the same CDR3. The V call is TRBV28, the J call TRBJ2-7; perhaps TRBD2 as D (5 bases). CDR3 length equals 11 residues. Germline-derived CDR1 and CDR2 are MDHEN and SYDVKM. Between the trimmed V and J ends, which lost 3 bases and 7 bases, there was a span of 7 bases. The CDR3 loop is CASSLGGEQYF. The DNA for the CDR3 is TGTGCCAGCAGTTTGGGCGGGGAGCAGTACTTC.

The chain employs TRBV6-1 and TRBJ1-5; D call uncertain. The V end lost 2 bases, the J end lost 4 bases, and 6 bases lay between the germline ends. The length of the CDR3 is 13 residues. Germline V gene data show CDR1 as MNHNS and CDR2 as SASEGT. CDR3 loop: CASSEQPNQPQHF. CDR3 nucleotide sequence: TGTGCCAGCAGTGAACAGCCTAATCAGCCCCAGCATTTT.

CDR3 in amino acids: CASSLNSMNTEAFF. CDR3 coding DNA: TGTGCCAGCAGCTTGAACAGCATGAACACTGAAGCTTTCTTT. The gene calls are TRBV5-4 and TRBJ1-1, with D uncertain. The CDR3 length is 14 residues. Trimming took 1 base from V and 0 from J, leaving 7 bases between them. Germline V CDR1 and CDR2: SGHNT, YYREEE (reference sequence).

V and J are TRBV29-1 and TRBJ2-4; D not resolved. This CDR3 has 13 residues. From germline, CDR1 is SQVTM and CDR2 ANQGSEA. Trimming cost V 4 bases and J 4 bases, with 11 bases left between them. The CDR3: CSVVGLRKNIQYF. Here the CDR3 DNA reads TGCAGCGTTGTGGGTCTGAGGAAAAACATTCAGTACTTC.

This chain links TRBV27 with TRBJ2-2; TRBD1 is a possible D gene (5 bases). CDR3 length: 14 residues. CDR1 is MNHEY and CDR2 is SMNVEV in the germline V gene (reference sequence). V lost 6 bases and J lost 1, with 9 bases in between. CDR3 region: CASRSTGNTGELFF. The DNA of the CDR3 is TGTGCCAGCAGATCCACAGGGAACACCGGGGAGCTGTTTTTT.

The chain combines TRBV11-3 with TRBJ2-3; D assignment may be TRBD1 or TRBD2 (5 bases each). Per the germline V gene, CDR1 is SGHNT and CDR2 is YENEEA. This CDR3 is built from 15 residues. Trimming took 6 bases from V and 2 from J, leaving 15 bases between them. In DNA, the CDR3 is TGTGCCAGCAGTAGGGGAGATGGGGTCACAGATACGCAGTATTTT. Its protein product is CASSRGDGVTDTQYF.

The chain has TRBV9 and TRBJ1-4, with 8 bases that match TRBD1. The CDR3 extends over 18 amino acids. With V trimmed by 0 bases and J by 0 bases, 7 bases remained unmatched. Germline V gene data show CDR1 as SGDLS and CDR2 as YYNGEE. The CDR3 here is CASSVGGQGFATNEKLFF. CDR3 DNA sequence: TGTGCCAGCAGCGTAGGTGGACAGGGTTTTGCAACTAATGAAAAACTGTTTTTT.

The chain links TRBV7-9 to TRBJ2-7, with D perhaps TRBD1 (5 bases). This CDR3 is 14 amino acids long. V gave up 0 bases and J gave up 2 bases, with 8 bases separating them. Germline V lookup: CDR1 SEHNR, CDR2 FQNEAQ (reference sequence). The DNA of the CDR3 is TGTGCCAGCAGCTTAGCAAAGGGGACCTACGAGCAGTACTTC. Translated: CASSLAKGTYEQYF. Using reference TRBV7-9 and TRBJ2-7 for the parts outside the CDR3, the full variable domain is DTGVSQNPRHKITKRGQNVTFRCDPISEHNRLYWYRQTLGQGPEFLTYFQNEAQLEKSRLLSDRFSAERPKGSFSTLEIQRTEQGDSAMYLCASSLAKGTYEQYFGPGTRLTVT.

This clone occurred once. The rearrangement uses TRBV10-3 and TRBJ1-5; D gene ambiguous. The germline V gene has CDR1 ENHRY and CDR2 SYGVKD. V was cut by 0 bases and J by 0 bases, with 9 bases left in between. The CDR3 is 16 residues long. CDR3 residues: CAISESPQYSNQPQHF. The CDR3 nucleotides are TGTGCCATCAGTGAGTCACCACAGTATAGCAATCAGCCCCAGCATTTT.

CDR3 protein: CASSLGLAANNEQFF. The DNA for the CDR3 is TGTGCCAGCAGCTTGGGACTAGCGGCAAACAATGAGCAGTTCTTC. This sequence joins TRBV5-4 and TRBJ2-1; 9 nucleotides align to TRBD2. Germline-derived CDR1 and CDR2 are SGHNT and YYREEE (reference sequence). Trimming cost V 0 bases and J 5 bases; bases outside gene matches: 3. This CDR3 has 15 residues.

V gene TRBV5-1 combines with J gene TRBJ2-2; 7 positions agree with TRBD2. This CDR3 is built from 17 residues. Looked up from germline, CDR1 is SGHRS and CDR2 is YFSETQ. Trimming took 0 bases from V and 5 from J; bases not matched to a gene: 10. The CDR3 coding sequence is TGCGCCAGCAGCTTGGTCCTCGGCGGGAGACCGACCGGGGAGCTGTTTTTT. Protein sequence: CASSLVLGGRPTGELFF.

The J gene is TRBJ2-3, the V gene TRBV14; a weak D match, TRBD2 (5 bases). CDR1 and CDR2 from the germline V gene are SGHDN and FVKESK. The V end lost 0 bases, the J end lost 8 bases, and 18 bases lay between the germline ends. The CDR3 runs to 16 residues. CDR3 nucleotides: TGTGCCAGCAGCCAAGATGCGGGCCTAGCAGCGGCTACGCAGTATTTT. Translating it yields CASSQDAGLAAATQYF.

The J gene is TRBJ2-3, the V gene TRBV10-2; the D call may be TRBD1 or TRBD2 (5 bases each). The germline V and J ends were trimmed by 1 base and 5 bases, with 13 bases remaining between them. Germline CDR1 and CDR2: WSHSY and SAAADI. This CDR3 is built from 15 residues. The CDR3 sequence is CASSELWDARDTQYF. In DNA, the CDR3 is TGCGCCAGCAGTGAGTTGTGGGACGCACGAGATACGCAGTATTTT.